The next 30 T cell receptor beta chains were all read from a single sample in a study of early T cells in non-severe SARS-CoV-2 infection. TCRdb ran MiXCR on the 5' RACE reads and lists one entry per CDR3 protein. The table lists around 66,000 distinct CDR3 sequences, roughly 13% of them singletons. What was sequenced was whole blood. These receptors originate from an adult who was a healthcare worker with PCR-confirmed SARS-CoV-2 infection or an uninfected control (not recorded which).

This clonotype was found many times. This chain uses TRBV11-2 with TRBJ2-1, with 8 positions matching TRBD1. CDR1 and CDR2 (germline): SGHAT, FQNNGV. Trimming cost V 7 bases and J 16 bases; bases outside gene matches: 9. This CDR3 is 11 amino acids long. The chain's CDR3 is CASTSRQGAFF. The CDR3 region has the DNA TGTGCCAGCACCTCTCGGCAGGGGGCCTTCTTC.

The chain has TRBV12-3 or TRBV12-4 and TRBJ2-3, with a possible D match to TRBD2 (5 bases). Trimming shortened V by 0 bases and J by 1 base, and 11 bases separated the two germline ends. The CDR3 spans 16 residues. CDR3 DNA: TGTGCCAGCAGTTTAGCGCGAGGGTTGGGCACAGATACGCAGTATTTT. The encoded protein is CASSLARGLGTDTQYF.

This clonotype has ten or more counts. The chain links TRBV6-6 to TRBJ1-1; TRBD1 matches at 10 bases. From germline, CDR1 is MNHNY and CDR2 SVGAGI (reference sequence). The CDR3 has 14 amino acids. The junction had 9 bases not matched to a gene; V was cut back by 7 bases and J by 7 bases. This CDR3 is CASTSDRGQVEAFF. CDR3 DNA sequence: TGTGCCAGCACTTCTGACAGGGGGCAAGTTGAAGCTTTCTTT.

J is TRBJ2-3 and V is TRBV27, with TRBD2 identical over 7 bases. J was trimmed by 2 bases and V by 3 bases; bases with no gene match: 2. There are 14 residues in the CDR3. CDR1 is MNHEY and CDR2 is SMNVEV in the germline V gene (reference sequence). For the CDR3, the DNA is TGTGCCAGCAGTTTGGGGGGGTTCACAGATACGCAGTATTTT. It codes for CASSLGGFTDTQYF.

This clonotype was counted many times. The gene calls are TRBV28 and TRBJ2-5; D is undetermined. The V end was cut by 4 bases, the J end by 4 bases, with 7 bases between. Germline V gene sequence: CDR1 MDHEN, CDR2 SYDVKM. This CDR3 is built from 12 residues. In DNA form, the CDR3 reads TGTGCCAGCAGTTCCACCCGAGAGACCCAGTACTTC. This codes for CASSSTRETQYF. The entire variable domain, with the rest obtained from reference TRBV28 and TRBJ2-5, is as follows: DVKVTQSSRYLVKRTGEKVFLECVQDMDHENMFWYRQDPGLGLRLIYFSYDVKMKEKGDIPEGYSVSREKKERFSLILESASTNQTSMYLCASSSTRETQYFGPGTRLLVL.

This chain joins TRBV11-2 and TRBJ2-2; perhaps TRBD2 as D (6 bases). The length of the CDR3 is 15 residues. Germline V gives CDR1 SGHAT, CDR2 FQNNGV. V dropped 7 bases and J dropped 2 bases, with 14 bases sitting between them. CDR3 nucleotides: TGTGCCAGCATCCCCGGGACTGCAAACACCGGGGAGCTGTTTTTT. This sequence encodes CASIPGTANTGELFF.

CDR3 DNA: TGTGCCAGCAGATCCGGTGTGACAAATCAGCCCCAGCATTTT. It translates to CASRSGVTNQPQHF. The chain recombines TRBV12-3 or TRBV12-4 with TRBJ1-5, with unresolved D. The CDR3 totals 14 residues. Trimming pared 6 bases from V and 4 bases from J, leaving 13 bases between.

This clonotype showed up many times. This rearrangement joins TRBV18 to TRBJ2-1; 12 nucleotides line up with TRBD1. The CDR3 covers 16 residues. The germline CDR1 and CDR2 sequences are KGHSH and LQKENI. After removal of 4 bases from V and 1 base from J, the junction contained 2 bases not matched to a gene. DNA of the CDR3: TGTGCCAGCTCACTGGGACAGGGGGCTTCCTACAATGAGCAGTTCTTC. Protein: CASSLGQGASYNEQFF.

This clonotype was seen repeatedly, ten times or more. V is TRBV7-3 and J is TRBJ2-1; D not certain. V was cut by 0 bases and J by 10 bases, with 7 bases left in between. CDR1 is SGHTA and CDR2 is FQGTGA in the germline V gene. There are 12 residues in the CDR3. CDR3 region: CASSLTPTEQFF. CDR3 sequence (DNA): TGTGCCAGCAGCTTAACCCCGACCGAGCAGTTCTTC.

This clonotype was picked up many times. CDR3 sequence: CASSSGQENNEQFF. CDR3 DNA sequence: TGTGCCAGCAGCTCGGGACAGGAAAACAATGAGCAGTTCTTC. The chain joins TRBV7-9 to TRBJ2-1; 8 bases align to TRBD1. V lost 4 bases to trimming and J lost 5 bases; unmatched junction nucleotides: 4. In germline, CDR1 is SEHNR, CDR2 FQNEAQ (reference sequence). The CDR3 is 14 residues long. Filled out from reference TRBV7-9 and TRBJ2-1, the complete variable domain reads DTGVSQNPRHKITKRGQNVTFRCDPISEHNRLYWYRQTLGQGPEFLTYFQNEAQLEKSRLLSDRFSAERPKGSFSTLEIQRTEQGDSAMYLCASSSGQENNEQFFGPGTRLTVL.

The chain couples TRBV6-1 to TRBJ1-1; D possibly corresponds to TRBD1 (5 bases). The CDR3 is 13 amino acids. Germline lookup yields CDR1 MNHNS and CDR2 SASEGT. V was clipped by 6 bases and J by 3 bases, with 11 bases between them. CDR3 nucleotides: TGTGCCAGCAGCAGGGTGTACGACACTGAAGCTTTCTTT. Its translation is CASSRVYDTEAFF.

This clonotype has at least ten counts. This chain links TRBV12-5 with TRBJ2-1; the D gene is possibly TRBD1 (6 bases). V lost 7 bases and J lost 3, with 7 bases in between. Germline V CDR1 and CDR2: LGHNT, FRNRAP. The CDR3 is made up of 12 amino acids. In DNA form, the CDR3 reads TGTGCTAGTGCACAGGGCTACAATGAGCAGTTCTTC. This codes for CASAQGYNEQFF. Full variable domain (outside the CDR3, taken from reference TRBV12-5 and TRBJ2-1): DARVTQTPRHKVTEMGQEVTMRCQPILGHNTVFWYRQTMMQGLELLAYFRNRAPLDDSGMPKDRFSAEMPDATLATLKIQPSEPRDSAVYFCASAQGYNEQFFGPGTRLTVL.

CDR3 in DNA: TGTGCCAGCAGGTCGGGGATGAAGACCCAGTACTTC. Its translation is CASRSGMKTQYF. V usage is TRBV6-5 and J usage is TRBJ2-5; a possible D gene is TRBD2 (5 bases). CDR3 length: 12 amino acids. Germline assignment: CDR1 MNHEY and CDR2 SVGAGI. V was cut by 6 bases and J by 6 bases, with 11 bases left in between.

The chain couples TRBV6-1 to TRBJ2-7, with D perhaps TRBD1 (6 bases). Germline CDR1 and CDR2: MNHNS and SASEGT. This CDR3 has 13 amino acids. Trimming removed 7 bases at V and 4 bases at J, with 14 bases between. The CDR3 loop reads CASTWGQGYEQYF. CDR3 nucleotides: TGTGCCAGCACCTGGGGGCAGGGTTACGAGCAGTACTTC.

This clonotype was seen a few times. DNA of the CDR3: TGCGCCAGCAGCCAAGGCCAGAAGGGACCTCGGAGGACCTACGAGCAGTACTTC. Protein product: CASSQGQKGPRRTYEQYF. The J gene is TRBJ2-7, the V gene TRBV4-1; D is possibly TRBD1 or TRBD2 (5 bases each). V was shortened by 1 base and J by 2 bases, with 21 bases between the two germline ends. The germline V gene encodes CDR1 MGHRA and CDR2 YSYEKL. The CDR3 covers 18 residues.

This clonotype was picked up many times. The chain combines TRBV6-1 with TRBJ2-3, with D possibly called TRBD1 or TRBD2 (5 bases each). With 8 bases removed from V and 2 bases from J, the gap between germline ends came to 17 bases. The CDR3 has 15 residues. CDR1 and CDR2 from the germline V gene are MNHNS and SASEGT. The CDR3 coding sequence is TGTGCCAGCTCTCCTCGTCGGGGACCCACAGATACGCAGTATTTT. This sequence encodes CASSPRRGPTDTQYF.

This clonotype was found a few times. The DNA for the CDR3 is TGCAGCGTCTCGCAGGGGCGTGAGCAGTTCTTC. Translated, it gives CSVSQGREQFF. The rearrangement links TRBV29-1 to TRBJ2-1; a possible D gene is TRBD1 (6 bases). Trimming removed 6 bases from V and 9 bases from J, with 12 bases in between. CDR1 is SQVTM and CDR2 is ANQGSEA in the germline V gene. The CDR3 extends over 11 amino acids.

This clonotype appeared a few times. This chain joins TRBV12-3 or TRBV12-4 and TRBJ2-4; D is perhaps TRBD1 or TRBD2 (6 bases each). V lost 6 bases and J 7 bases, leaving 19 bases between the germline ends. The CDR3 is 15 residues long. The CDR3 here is CASSNRDFGGNIQYF. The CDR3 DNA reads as TGTGCCAGCAGCAACCGGGACTTTGGGGGCAACATTCAGTACTTC.

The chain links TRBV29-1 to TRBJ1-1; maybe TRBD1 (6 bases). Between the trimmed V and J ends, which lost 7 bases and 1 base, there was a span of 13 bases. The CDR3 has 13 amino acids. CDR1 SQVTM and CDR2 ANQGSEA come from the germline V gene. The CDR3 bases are TGCAGCGCTGTAGACAGGTCGAACACTGAAGCTTTCTTT. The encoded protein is CSAVDRSNTEAFF.

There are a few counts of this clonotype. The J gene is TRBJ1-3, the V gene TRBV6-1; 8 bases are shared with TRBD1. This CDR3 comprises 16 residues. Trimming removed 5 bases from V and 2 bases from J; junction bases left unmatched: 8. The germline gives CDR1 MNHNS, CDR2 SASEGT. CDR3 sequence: CASSLRQGQAGNTIYF. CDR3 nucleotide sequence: TGTGCCAGCAGTCTTCGACAGGGGCAAGCTGGAAACACCATATATTTT.

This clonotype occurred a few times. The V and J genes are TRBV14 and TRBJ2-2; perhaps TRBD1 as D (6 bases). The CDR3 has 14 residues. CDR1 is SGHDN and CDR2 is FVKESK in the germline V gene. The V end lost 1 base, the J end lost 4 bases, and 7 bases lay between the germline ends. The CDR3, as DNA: TGTGCCAGCAGCCAAGTCAGGGGCACCGGGGAGCTGTTTTTT. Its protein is CASSQVRGTGELFF.

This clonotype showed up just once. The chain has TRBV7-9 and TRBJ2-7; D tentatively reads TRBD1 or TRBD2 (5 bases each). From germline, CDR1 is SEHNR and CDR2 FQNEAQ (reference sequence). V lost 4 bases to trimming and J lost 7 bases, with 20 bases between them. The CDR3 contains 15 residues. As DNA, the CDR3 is TGTGCCAGCAGCTCAGCTCGGGACGGCCTTGGGGAGCAGTACTTC. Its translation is CASSSARDGLGEQYF.

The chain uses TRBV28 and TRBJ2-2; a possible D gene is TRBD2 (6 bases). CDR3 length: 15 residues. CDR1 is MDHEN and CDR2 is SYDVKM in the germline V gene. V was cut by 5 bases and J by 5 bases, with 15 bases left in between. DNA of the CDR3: TGTGCCAGCAGTCCCCCAGGAGGGGTAACCGGGGAGCTGTTTTTT. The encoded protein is CASSPPGGVTGELFF.

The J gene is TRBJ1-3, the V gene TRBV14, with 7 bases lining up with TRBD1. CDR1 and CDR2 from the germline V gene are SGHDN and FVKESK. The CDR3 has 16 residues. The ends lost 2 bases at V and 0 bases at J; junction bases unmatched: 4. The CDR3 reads CASSQTGASSGNTIYF. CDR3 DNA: TGTGCCAGCAGCCAAACAGGGGCCAGCTCTGGAAACACCATATATTTT.

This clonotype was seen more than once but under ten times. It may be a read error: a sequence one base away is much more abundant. The CDR3 loop reads CASSQSYEQYF. As DNA, the CDR3 is TGTGCCAGCAGCCAATCCTACGAGCAGTACTTC. The rearrangement joins TRBV11-1 to TRBJ2-7; D call uncertain. V was pared by 5 bases and J by 1 base, with 3 bases between. This CDR3 region has 11 residues. Germline V gives CDR1 SGHAT, CDR2 FQDESV (reference sequence). The variable domain in full, completed from reference TRBV11-1 and TRBJ2-7, reads EAEVAQSPRYKITEKSQAVAFWCDPISGHATLYWYRQILGQGPELLVQFQDESVVDDSQLPKDRFSAERLKGVDSTLKIQPAELGDSAMYLCASSQSYEQYFGPGTRLTVT.

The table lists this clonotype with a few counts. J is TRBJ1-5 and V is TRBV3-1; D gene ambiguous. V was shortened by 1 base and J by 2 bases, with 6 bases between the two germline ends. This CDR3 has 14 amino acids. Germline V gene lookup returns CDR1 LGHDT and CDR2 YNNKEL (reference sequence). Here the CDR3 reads CASSQGNGNQPQHF. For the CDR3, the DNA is TGTGCCAGCAGCCAAGGGAATGGCAATCAGCCCCAGCATTTT.

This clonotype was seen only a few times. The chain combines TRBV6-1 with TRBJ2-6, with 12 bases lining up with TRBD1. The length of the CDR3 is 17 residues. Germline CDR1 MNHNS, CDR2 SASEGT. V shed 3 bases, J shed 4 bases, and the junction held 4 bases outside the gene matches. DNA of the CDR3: TGTGCCAGCAGTGAGCGGGACAGGGGGCTCGGGGCCAACGTCCTGACTTTC. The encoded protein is CASSERDRGLGANVLTF.

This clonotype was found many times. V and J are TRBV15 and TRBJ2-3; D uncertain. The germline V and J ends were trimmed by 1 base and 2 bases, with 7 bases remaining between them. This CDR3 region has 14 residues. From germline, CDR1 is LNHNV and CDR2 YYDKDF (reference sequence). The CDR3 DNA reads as TGTGCCACCAGCAGAGGTCTCCTCACAGATACGCAGTATTTT. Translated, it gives CATSRGLLTDTQYF.

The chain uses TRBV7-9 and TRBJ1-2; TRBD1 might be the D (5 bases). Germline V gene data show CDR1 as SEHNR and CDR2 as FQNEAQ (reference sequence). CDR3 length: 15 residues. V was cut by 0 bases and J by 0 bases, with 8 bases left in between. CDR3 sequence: CASSLAETANYGYTF. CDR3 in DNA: TGTGCCAGCAGCTTAGCGGAGACAGCTAACTATGGCTACACCTTC.

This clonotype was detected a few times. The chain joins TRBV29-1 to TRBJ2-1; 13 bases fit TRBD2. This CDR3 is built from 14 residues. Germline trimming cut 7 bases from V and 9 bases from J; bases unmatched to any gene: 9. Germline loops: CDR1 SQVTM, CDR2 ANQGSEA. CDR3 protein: CSGLQGLAGSEQFF. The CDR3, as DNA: TGCAGCGGATTACAGGGACTAGCGGGAAGTGAGCAGTTCTTC.